This entry is about one T cell receptor (beta chain). This specimen comes from a study of blood T cell repertoires in COVID-19. Study at large: Acute and convalescent COVID-19 samples came from the United States, Italy and Spain.

Repertoires were generated with immunoSEQ multiplex PCR, while TCRdb's copy carries only in-frame clones and drops some. This sample yields approximately 210,000 clones, of which more than 65% are seen a single time; about 17% belongs to the top ten. The TCR originated in a woman between 45 and 65 years old with acute COVID-19. Specimen: PBMCs or T cells enriched from blood (not recorded which).

The CDR3 loop is CATQGVRNTEAFF. DNA for the CDR3: TGTGCCACCCAGGGGGTGAGGAACACTGAAGCTTTCTTT. The chain carries TRBV12-3 or TRBV12-4 and TRBJ1-1; 7 nucleotides agree with TRBD1. This CDR3 has 13 amino acids. Losses at the gene ends were 10 bases for V and 1 base for J; bases not matched to a gene: 6.